One TCR beta chain is described in this entry. This record belongs to a study of T cells in tuberculosis. Looking at the study overall: IGRA-negative adolescents, IGRA-positive adolescents with latent tuberculosis and adults with active tuberculosis formed this South African cohort.

Germline CDR1 reads SGDLS; CDR2 reads YYNGEE. This CDR3 has 17 amino acids. Trimming removed 4 bases at V and 4 bases at J, with 23 bases between. This table comes from immunoSEQ multiplex PCR, and its TCRdb copy is limited to in-frame clones, with some not included. The sample shows about 40,000 clones, almost 95% of them seen only once. The material sequenced was PBMCs. V and J are TRBV9 and TRBJ1-2; D perhaps matches TRBD1 (5 bases). The receptor was derived from a donor aged 10-29 years with latent tuberculosis or without tuberculosis infection. Some clones in this sample may be carry-over from other donors' samples. The CDR3 protein is CASSSPPGAATFYGYTF. CDR3 nucleotide sequence: TGTGCCAGCAGCTCTCCCCCTGGGGCAGCCACCTTCTATGGCTACACCTTC.